The clone carrying this T cell receptor (beta chain) was counted only a few times. This record comes from a study of blood T cell repertoires in COVID-19. Libraries were prepared by immunoSEQ multiplex PCR; TCRdb keeps only in-frame clonotypes and omits some of them. The table has approximately 200,000 clones, about three quarters seen once; the top ten hold 10% to 15%. CDR1 is MDHEN, CDR2 SYDVKM, per germline. The CDR3 runs to 17 residues. V trimming: 1 base; J trimming: 1 base; junction bases outside the gene matches: 8. The specimen sequenced was peripheral blood. This chain uses TRBV28 with TRBJ2-7, with 9 bases that match TRBD1. The TCR comes from an elderly woman with COVID-19, enrolled during active disease. In DNA, the CDR3 is TGTGCCAGCAGTTTATTAGCCGGGACAGGGCCTTCCTACGAGCAGTACTTC. Its protein product is CASSLLAGTGPSYEQYF. Drawing the rest from reference TRBV28 and TRBJ2-7, the complete variable domain is DVKVTQSSRYLVKRTGEKVFLECVQDMDHENMFWYRQDPGLGLRLIYFSYDVKMKEKGDIPEGYSVSREKKERFSLILESASTNQTSMYLCASSLLAGTGPSYEQYFGPGTRLTVT.